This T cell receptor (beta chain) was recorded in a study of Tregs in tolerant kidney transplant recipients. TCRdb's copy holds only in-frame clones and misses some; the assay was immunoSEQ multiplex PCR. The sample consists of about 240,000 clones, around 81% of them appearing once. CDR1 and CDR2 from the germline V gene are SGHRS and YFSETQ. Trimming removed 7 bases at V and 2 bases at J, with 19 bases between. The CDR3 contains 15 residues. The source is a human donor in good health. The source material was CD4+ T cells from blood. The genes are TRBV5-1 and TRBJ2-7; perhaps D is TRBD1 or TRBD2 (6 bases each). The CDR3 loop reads CASSGGYSTTYEQYF. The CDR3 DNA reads TGCGCCAGCTCCGGGGGCTACTCTACCACCTACGAGCAGTACTTC.